These 25 T cell receptor beta chains originate from one sample sequenced in a study of identical twins. MiXCR, run by TCRdb on the 5' RACE reads, gives a single entry per CDR3 protein. The table shows about 500,000 distinct CDR3 sequences, with about 13% occurring only once. These data were likewise used in another study, on yellow fever vaccine responses in identical twins.

Source material: CD4+ T cells sorted from blood. These receptors were taken from a woman between 18 and 30 years old in good health.

V and J are TRBV20-1 and TRBJ1-4; TRBD1 matches at 7 bases. Trimming removed 1 base from V and 10 bases from J; junction bases left unmatched: 6. The CDR3 has 13 amino acids. CDR1 DFQATT and CDR2 SNEGSKA come from the germline V gene (reference sequence). The CDR3 loop is CSARVRQGGKLFF. Here the CDR3 DNA reads TGCAGTGCTAGAGTGAGACAGGGCGGAAAACTGTTTTTT.

This clonotype was picked up a small number of times. The chain employs TRBV12-3 or TRBV12-4 and TRBJ2-4, with a possible D match to TRBD2 (5 bases). The CDR3 consists of 17 residues. Trimming stripped 7 bases from V and 0 bases from J, with 19 bases between. In DNA, the CDR3 is TGTGCCAGCACCCCCTCCAGGCCGGGGTTAGCCAAAAACATTCAGTACTTC. Amino acid sequence: CASTPSRPGLAKNIQYF.

This clonotype was observed a single time. CDR3 amino acids: CTSSEIFHRVHLGFAEQYF. The CDR3 DNA reads as TGTACCAGCAGCGAAATTTTCCACAGGGTACACTTGGGTTTTGCCGAGCAGTACTTC. The chain couples TRBV21-1 to TRBJ2-7; the D call of TRBD1 is as the table states it, not checked on the DNA. TRBV21-1 is assigned pseudogene status. This CDR3 contains 19 residues.

In this sample, this clonotype turned up many times. V usage is TRBV12-3 or TRBV12-4 and J usage is TRBJ1-3; no definite D call. Trimming removed 1 base from V and 2 bases from J, with 3 bases in between. The CDR3 sequence is 13 residues long. CDR3 in DNA: TGTGCCAGCAGTTTAGGGGCTGGAAACACCATATATTTT. Residues: CASSLGAGNTIYF.

This clonotype turned up a few times. This chain joins TRBV7-3 and TRBJ2-3, with D uncertain. Germline assignment: CDR1 SGHTA and CDR2 FQGTGA. The CDR3 has 13 amino acids. Trimming took 3 bases from V and 4 from J, leaving 8 bases between them. The chain's CDR3 is CASSFAGSDTQYF. DNA for the CDR3: TGTGCCAGCAGCTTCGCAGGCTCAGATACGCAGTATTTT.

This clonotype was seen a handful of times. In DNA, the CDR3 is TGTGCCAGCAGTTCGAAGCGGGGGGAGGGGTACAATGAGCAGTTCTTC. Protein sequence: CASSSKRGEGYNEQFF. The chain couples TRBV27 to TRBJ2-1; TRBD2 agrees at 9 bases. Trimming removed 4 bases from V and 4 bases from J; junction bases left unmatched: 8. Germline V gene lookup returns CDR1 MNHEY and CDR2 SMNVEV (reference sequence). The CDR3 runs 16 residues.

This clonotype was counted many times. The chain combines TRBV12-3 or TRBV12-4 with TRBJ1-5, with unresolved D. This CDR3 contains 12 residues. The V end lost 2 bases, the J end lost 6 bases, and 5 bases lay between the germline ends. The CDR3 DNA is TGTGCCAGCAGTTTACTAGGTCAGCCCCAGCATTTT. Amino acid sequence: CASSLLGQPQHF.

This clonotype has only a few counts. The J gene is TRBJ1-4, the V gene TRBV6-5, with D possibly being TRBD1 (5 bases). The CDR3 runs 14 residues. Germline CDR1 is MNHEY and CDR2 is SVGAGI. V shed 2 bases and J shed 7 bases, with 11 bases lying between them. CDR3 residues: CASSYGGRGEKLFF. In nucleotides, the CDR3 is TGTGCCAGCAGTTACGGGGGGAGAGGTGAAAAACTGTTTTTT.

This clonotype showed up just a few times. V is TRBV11-2 and J is TRBJ1-1, with TRBD1 as a possible D gene (6 bases). In germline, CDR1 is SGHAT, CDR2 FQNNGV. This CDR3 region has 14 residues. V dropped 0 bases and J dropped 5 bases, with 10 bases sitting between them. The CDR3 nucleotides read TGTGCCAGCAGCTTAGATCTAAGGGGGACTGAAGCTTTCTTT. This encodes CASSLDLRGTEAFF.

This clonotype was counted many times. This chain links TRBV20-1 with TRBJ2-1, with D hard to call. V dropped 1 base and J dropped 6 bases, with 7 bases sitting between them. CDR1 is DFQATT and CDR2 is SNEGSKA in the germline V gene (reference sequence). The CDR3 is made up of 12 amino acids. CDR3 nucleotides: TGCAGTGCTAGAGCCATACCCAATGAGCAGTTCTTC. Translation: CSARAIPNEQFF.

The V and J genes are TRBV11-1 and TRBJ2-6, with D unclear. V gave up 5 bases and J gave up 3 bases, with 20 bases separating them. The CDR3 length is 18 residues. The germline gives CDR1 SGHAT, CDR2 FQDESV (reference sequence). The CDR3 loop is CASSPQSVRRSGANVLTF. The CDR3 DNA reads as TGTGCCAGCAGCCCCCAGTCGGTCAGGAGAAGTGGGGCCAACGTCCTGACTTTC.

This clonotype came up once. The rearrangement links TRBV20-1 to TRBJ2-1; 11 nucleotides match TRBD1. Trimming took 5 bases from V and 0 from J; bases not matched to a gene: 12. Germline assignment: CDR1 DFQATT and CDR2 SNEGSKA (reference sequence). The CDR3 has 18 amino acids. CDR3 residues: CSARDRGGIGGSYNEQFF. DNA of the CDR3: TGCAGTGCTCGGGACAGGGGGGGGATCGGGGGCTCCTACAATGAGCAGTTCTTC.

The rearrangement uses TRBV28 and TRBJ1-5; possibly TRBD1 for D (6 bases). This CDR3 is 16 amino acids long. Germline CDR1 MDHEN, CDR2 SYDVKM. Trimming removed 1 base from V and 0 bases from J, with 10 bases in between. CDR3 sequence (DNA): TGTGCCAGCAGTTTATCCCAGGGGTATAGCAATCAGCCCCAGCATTTT. This codes for CASSLSQGYSNQPQHF.

This clonotype was found a few times. The chain has TRBV6-1 and TRBJ2-2, with 10 bases lining up with TRBD2. Trimming at V came to 7 bases and at J to 4 bases, leaving 6 bases not matched to a gene. This CDR3 region has 15 residues. Germline loops: CDR1 MNHNS, CDR2 SASEGT. For the CDR3, the DNA is TGTGCCAGCATGGAGCGGGGGGGCCCCACCGGGGAGCTGTTTTTT. It encodes CASMERGGPTGELFF.

This clonotype occurred a few times. CDR3 coding DNA: TGCAGTGCTATTGTACAGGGGAATTGGGGCGAGCAGTACTTC. Its protein is CSAIVQGNWGEQYF. J is TRBJ2-7 and V is TRBV20-1; 7 bases map to TRBD1. The length of the CDR3 is 14 residues. Per the germline V gene, CDR1 is DFQATT and CDR2 is SNEGSKA (reference sequence). Unmatched junction bases numbered 12, after V lost 4 bases and J lost 6 bases.

This clonotype has a handful of counts. The CDR3 is CASSSNIGGANVLTF. CDR3 DNA: TGTGCCAGCAGTTCAAACATAGGCGGGGCCAACGTCCTGACTTTC. The chain joins TRBV12-3 or TRBV12-4 to TRBJ2-6; D is unresolved. The CDR3 spans 15 residues. V was shortened by 4 bases and J by 4 bases, with 11 bases between the two germline ends.

This clonotype is a singleton in its sample. The chain has TRBV30 and TRBJ1-1, with no clear D. Germline loops: CDR1 GTSNPN, CDR2 SVGIG (reference sequence). The CDR3 spans 13 residues. V was clipped by 1 base and J by 1 base, with 7 bases between them. CDR3: CAWSAGGNTEAFF. For the CDR3, the DNA is TGTGCCTGGAGTGCCGGCGGGAACACTGAAGCTTTCTTT.

The CDR3 region has the DNA TGTGCCAGCAGCTCCCGACTAGCGGGAGGTCCAAACCGCACAGATACGCAGTATTTT. Its protein product is CASSSRLAGGPNRTDTQYF. The genes are TRBV11-1 and TRBJ2-3; 13 bases fit TRBD2. Germline CDR1 is SGHAT and CDR2 is FQDESV (reference sequence). V shed 4 bases and J 1 base; nucleotides not matched to a gene: 11. There are 19 residues in the CDR3.

This clonotype appeared a few times. The CDR3 here is CSAAALWEQYF. The CDR3 DNA reads TGCAGTGCTGCGGCCCTTTGGGAGCAGTACTTC. V usage is TRBV20-1 and J usage is TRBJ2-7; D remains unclear. CDR1 and CDR2 from the germline V gene are DFQATT and SNEGSKA (reference sequence). The CDR3 contains 11 residues. V was clipped by 5 bases and J by 7 bases, with 12 bases between them.

This clonotype came up a few times. The chain joins TRBV6-1 to TRBJ2-1; D remains unclear. Deletions cut 4 bases from V and 4 bases from J, with 5 bases between. The germline V gene has CDR1 MNHNS and CDR2 SASEGT. There are 12 residues in the CDR3. This chain's CDR3 is CASSVVYNEQFF. In nucleotides, the CDR3 is TGTGCCAGCAGTGTCGTATACAATGAGCAGTTCTTC.

The V call is TRBV7-2, the J call TRBJ1-4, with D hard to call. Trimming removed 2 bases from V and 6 bases from J, with 7 bases in between. This CDR3 comprises 13 residues. CDR1 is SGHTA, CDR2 FQGNSA, per germline. CDR3 sequence (DNA): TGTGCCAGCAGCTTAAACAGTTATGAAAAACTGTTTTTT. Amino acids: CASSLNSYEKLFF.

J is TRBJ1-2 and V is TRBV6-1; tentative D call: TRBD1 (6 bases). The CDR3 loop spans 14 amino acids. Per the germline V gene, CDR1 is MNHNS and CDR2 is SASEGT. The V gene lost 3 bases and the J gene lost 4 bases, with 12 bases spanning the gap. The CDR3: CASSEGDRRYGYTF. CDR3 coding DNA: TGTGCCAGCAGTGAGGGAGACAGGCGCTATGGCTACACCTTC.

Only a few counts were recorded for this clonotype. The chain combines TRBV4-3 with TRBJ1-1; D call uncertain. The ends were cut back, 2 bases at V and 1 base at J, with 11 bases in the middle. The CDR3 length is 15 residues. The germline gives CDR1 LGHNA, CDR2 YSLEER. As DNA, the CDR3 is TGCGCCAGCAGCCAACGAACGGTAGGGAACACTGAAGCTTTCTTT. Translated: CASSQRTVGNTEAFF.

This clonotype was seen many times. The chain combines TRBV6-1 with TRBJ1-4, with TRBD1 matching 9 bases. With 6 bases clipped from V and 7 bases from J, the junction kept 6 bases outside the gene matches. The CDR3 sequence is 14 residues long. Germline values: CDR1 MNHNS, CDR2 SASEGT. Written as DNA, the CDR3 is TGTGCCAGCAGCCGCGACAGGGGGGGTGAAAAACTGTTTTTT. Its translation: CASSRDRGGEKLFF.

This clonotype was seen a handful of times. The rearrangement links TRBV5-1 to TRBJ1-6, with TRBD1 matching 9 bases. CDR1 and CDR2 (germline): SGHRS, YFSETQ. V lost 4 bases, J lost 7 bases, and 6 bases stayed unmatched. This CDR3 is built from 15 residues. The CDR3 coding sequence is TGCGCCAGCAGCGAACAGGGGGCTCCGAATTCACCCCTCCACTTT. Protein: CASSEQGAPNSPLHF.